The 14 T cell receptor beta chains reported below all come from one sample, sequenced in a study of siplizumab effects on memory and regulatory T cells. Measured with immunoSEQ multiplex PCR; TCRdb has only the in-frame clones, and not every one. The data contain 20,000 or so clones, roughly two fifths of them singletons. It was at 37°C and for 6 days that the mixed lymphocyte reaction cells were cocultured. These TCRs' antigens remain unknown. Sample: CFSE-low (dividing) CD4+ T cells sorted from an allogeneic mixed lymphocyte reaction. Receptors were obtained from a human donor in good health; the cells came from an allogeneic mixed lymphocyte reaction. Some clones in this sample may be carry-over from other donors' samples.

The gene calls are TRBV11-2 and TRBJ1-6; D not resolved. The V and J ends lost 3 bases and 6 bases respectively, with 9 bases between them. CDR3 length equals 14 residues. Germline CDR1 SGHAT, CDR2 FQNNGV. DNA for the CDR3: TGTGCCAGCAGCTTGGACCCAACTAATTCACCCCTCCACTTT. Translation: CASSLDPTNSPLHF. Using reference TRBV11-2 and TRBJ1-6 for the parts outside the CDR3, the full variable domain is EAGVAQSPRYKIIEKRQSVAFWCNPISGHATLYWYQQILGQGPKLLIQFQNNGVVDDSQLPKDRFSAERLKGVDSTLKIQPAKLEDSAVYLCASSLDPTNSPLHFGNGTRLTVT.

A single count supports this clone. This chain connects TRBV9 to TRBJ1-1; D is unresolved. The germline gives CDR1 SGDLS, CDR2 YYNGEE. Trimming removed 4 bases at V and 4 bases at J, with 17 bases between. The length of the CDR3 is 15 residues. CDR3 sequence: CASSPTTGWGTEAFF. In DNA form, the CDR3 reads TGTGCCAGCAGCCCGACGACCGGGTGGGGCACTGAAGCTTTCTTT.

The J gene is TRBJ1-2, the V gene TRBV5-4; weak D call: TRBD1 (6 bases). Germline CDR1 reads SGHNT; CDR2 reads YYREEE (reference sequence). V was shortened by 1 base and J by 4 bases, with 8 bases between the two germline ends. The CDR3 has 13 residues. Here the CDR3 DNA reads TGTGCCAGCAGCTTGACAGGGACCTATGGCTACACCTTC. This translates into CASSLTGTYGYTF.

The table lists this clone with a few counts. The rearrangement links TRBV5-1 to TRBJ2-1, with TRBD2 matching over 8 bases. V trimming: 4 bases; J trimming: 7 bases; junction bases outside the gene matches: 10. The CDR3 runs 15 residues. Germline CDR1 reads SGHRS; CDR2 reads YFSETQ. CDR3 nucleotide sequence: TGCGCCAGCAGCCGAGCGGGGGCCAGGGGTAATGAGCAGTTCTTC. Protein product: CASSRAGARGNEQFF.

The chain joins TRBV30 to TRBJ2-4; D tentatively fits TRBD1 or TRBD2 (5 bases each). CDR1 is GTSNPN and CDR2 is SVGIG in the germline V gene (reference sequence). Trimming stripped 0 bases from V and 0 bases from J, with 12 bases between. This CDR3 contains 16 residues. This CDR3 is CAWSVAGTLAKNIQYF. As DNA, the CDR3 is TGTGCCTGGAGTGTTGCAGGGACCCTAGCCAAAAACATTCAGTACTTC. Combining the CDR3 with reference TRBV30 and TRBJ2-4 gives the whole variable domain SQTIHQWPATLVQPVGSPLSLECTVEGTSNPNLYWYRQAAGRGLQLLFYSVGIGQISSEVPQNLSASRPQDRQFILSSKKLLLSDSGFYLCAWSVAGTLAKNIQYFGAGTRLSVL.

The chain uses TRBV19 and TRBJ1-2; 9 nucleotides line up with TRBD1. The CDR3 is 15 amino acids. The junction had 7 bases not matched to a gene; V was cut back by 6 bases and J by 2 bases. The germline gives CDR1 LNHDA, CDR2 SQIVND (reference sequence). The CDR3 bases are TGTGCCAGTAGGCGCCCGGGACAGGGAAACTATGGCTACACCTTC. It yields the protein CASRRPGQGNYGYTF.

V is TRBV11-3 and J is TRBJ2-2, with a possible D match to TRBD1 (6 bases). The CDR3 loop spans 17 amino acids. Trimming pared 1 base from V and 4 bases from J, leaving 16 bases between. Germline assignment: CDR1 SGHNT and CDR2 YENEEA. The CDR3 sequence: CASSLGSNRVFTGELFF. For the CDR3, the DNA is TGTGCCAGCAGCTTAGGGTCGAACAGGGTTTTCACCGGGGAGCTGTTTTTT.

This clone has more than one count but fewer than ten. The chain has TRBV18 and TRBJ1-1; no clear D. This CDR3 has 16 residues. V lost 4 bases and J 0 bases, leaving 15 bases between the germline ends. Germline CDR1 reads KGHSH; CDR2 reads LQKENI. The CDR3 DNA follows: TGTGCCAGCTCACAAACAAGAGTTTCCTTGAACACTGAAGCTTTCTTT. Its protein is CASSQTRVSLNTEAFF. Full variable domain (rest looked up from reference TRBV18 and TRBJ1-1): NAGVMQNPRHLVRRRGQEARLRCSPMKGHSHVYWYRQLPEEGLKFMVYLQKENIIDESGMPKERFSAEFPKEGPSILRIQQVVRGDSAAYFCASSQTRVSLNTEAFFGQGTRLTVV.

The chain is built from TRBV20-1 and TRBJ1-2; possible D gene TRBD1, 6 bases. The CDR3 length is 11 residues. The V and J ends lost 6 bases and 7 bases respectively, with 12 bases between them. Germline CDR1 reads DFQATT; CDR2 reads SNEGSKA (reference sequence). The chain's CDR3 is CSAFPQGGYTF. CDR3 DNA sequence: TGCAGTGCCTTTCCACAGGGTGGCTACACCTTC.

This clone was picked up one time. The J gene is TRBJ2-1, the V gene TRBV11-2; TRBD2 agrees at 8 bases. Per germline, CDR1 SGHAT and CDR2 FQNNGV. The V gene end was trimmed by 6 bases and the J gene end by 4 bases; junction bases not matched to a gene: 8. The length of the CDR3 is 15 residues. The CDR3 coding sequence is TGTGCCAGCAGAAGGATAGCGGGGTCTTACAATGAGCAGTTCTTC. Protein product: CASRRIAGSYNEQFF.

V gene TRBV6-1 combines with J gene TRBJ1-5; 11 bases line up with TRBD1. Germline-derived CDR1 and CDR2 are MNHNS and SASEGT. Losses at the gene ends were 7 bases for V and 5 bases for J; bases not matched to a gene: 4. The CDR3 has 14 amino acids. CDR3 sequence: CASMGQGGYQPQHF. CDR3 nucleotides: TGTGCCAGCATGGGACAGGGGGGGTATCAGCCCCAGCATTTT.

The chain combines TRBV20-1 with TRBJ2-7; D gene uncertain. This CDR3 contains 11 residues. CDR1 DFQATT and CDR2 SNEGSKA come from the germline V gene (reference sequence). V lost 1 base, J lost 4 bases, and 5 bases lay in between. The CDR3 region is CSARVDYEQYF. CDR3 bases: TGCAGTGCTAGAGTGGATTACGAGCAGTACTTC.

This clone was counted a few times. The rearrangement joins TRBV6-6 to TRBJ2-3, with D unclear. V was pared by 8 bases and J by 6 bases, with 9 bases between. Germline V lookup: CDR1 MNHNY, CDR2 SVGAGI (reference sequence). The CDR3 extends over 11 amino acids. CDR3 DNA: TGTGCCAGCGGCCAGTTTGATACGCAGTATTTT. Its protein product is CASGQFDTQYF.

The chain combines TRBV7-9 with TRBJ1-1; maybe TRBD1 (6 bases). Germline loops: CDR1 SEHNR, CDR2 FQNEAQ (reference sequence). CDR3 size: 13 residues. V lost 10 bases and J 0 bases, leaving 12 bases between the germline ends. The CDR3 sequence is CATRRTVNTEAFF. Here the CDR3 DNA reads TGTGCCACCCGCCGGACAGTGAACACTGAAGCTTTCTTT.